The sequence of this T cell receptor beta chain was determined in a study of T cells in women clearing cervical HPV infection. Study conclusions and caveats: Cases and controls were distinguished at AUC just under 0.85 by richness and V genes. T-cell numbers per sample were unknown and may explain richness differences.

Comment on this clone: Its antigen is unknown. The observed sequence ends 3 residues before the CDR3 terminus, with the missing tail filled in from the germline J gene.

This CDR3 comprises 16 residues. From germline, CDR1 is MNHNS and CDR2 SASEGT. The ends were cut back, 0 bases at V and 7 bases at J, with 15 bases in the middle. Generated by immunoSEQ multiplex PCR, the TCRdb table keeps only in-frame clones and is missing some. Its table records roughly 30,000 clones. The V and J genes are TRBV6-1 and TRBJ1-4, with D maybe TRBD1 (5 bases). The receptor's source is a woman between 18 and 70 years old with a cervical HPV16 infection that either progressed to CIN3+ or cleared (not recorded which). Source material: blood buffy coat. The CDR3 here is CASSEALGRGSEKLFF. The covered CDR3 bases are TGTGCCAGCAGTGAAGCGCTCGGAAGGGGAAGTGAAAAA.